The T cell receptor beta chain under discussion was sequenced for a study of blood T cell repertoires in COVID-19. Self-reported history from a screening survey and questionnaire set each donor's cohort. Authors' data handling: Estimated nucleated cell counts came from reference gene primer amplification. Method: immunoSEQ multiplex PCR; TCRdb's copy keeps in-frame clones and lacks some. The D gene and trimming were derived from the DNA, and the V and J assignments and clone size from that table. The repertoire holds roughly 180,000 clones, with 65% to 85% as singletons. Per germline, CDR1 MNHEY and CDR2 SVGEGT. The germline V and J ends were trimmed by 7 bases and 4 bases, with 15 bases remaining between them. The CDR3 length is 14 residues.

The source is a woman aged 45-65 years in a cohort exposed to, infected with or recovered from COVID-19 (not recorded which). The specimen sequenced was PBMCs or T cells enriched from blood (not recorded which). V is TRBV6-2 or TRBV6-3 and J is TRBJ2-3, with D possibly TRBD2 on 5 matching bases. The CDR3 DNA reads TGTGCCAGCACCCCCCTGGGAGAGGCAGATACGCAGTATTTT. Translated, it gives CASTPLGEADTQYF.